The 21 T cell receptor beta chains given below trace back to one sample, sequenced in a study of regulatory T cells in long-lasting Graves disease. As for time point: newly diagnosed GD, antithyroid drugs for less than 3 months. From RNA extracted from PBMCs, the TCR library was made. Arm-PCR with iRepertoire HTBI primers amplified the CDR3 regions for these TCR beta libraries. TCRdb analysed the multiplex PCR reads with MiXCR anew, one entry per CDR3 protein. The sample contains fewer than 550,000 distinct CDR3 sequences, roughly 15% of which appear only once. These data also featured in a second study, about T cells in Graves' hyperthyroidism and ophthalmopathy.

The specimen comprised peripheral blood mononuclear cells (PBMCs), sampled at new diagnosis, from a patient treated with antithyroid drugs. The receptors shown here come from a woman aged 40 to 65 with Graves disease.

V and J are TRBV11-2 and TRBJ1-1; D gene ambiguous. CDR1 SGHAT and CDR2 FQNNGV come from the germline V gene. This CDR3 region has 16 residues. V was clipped by 4 bases and J by 0 bases, with 15 bases between them. The CDR3 DNA sequence: TGTGCCAGCAGCTCTCAATGGGTAAATTTGAACACTGAAGCTTTCTTT. This codes for CASSSQWVNLNTEAFF.

This clonotype came up many times. J is TRBJ2-7 and V is TRBV30; unclear D gene. V was clipped by 5 bases and J by 4 bases, with 12 bases between them. The CDR3 sequence is 12 residues long. Germline CDR1 reads GTSNPN; CDR2 reads SVGIG (reference sequence). For the CDR3, the DNA is TGTGCCTGGGCCCCCAACGAGTACGAGCAGTACTTC. Protein product: CAWAPNEYEQYF.

The table lists this clonotype with a few counts. This chain joins TRBV5-1 and TRBJ1-4; maybe TRBD1 (5 bases). The CDR3 totals 15 residues. Per germline, CDR1 SGHRS and CDR2 YFSETQ. Trimming left V 4 bases short and J 14 bases short, with 24 bases between. CDR3 DNA: TGCGCCAGCAGCCCTGAGGGGTTGGGTTTTTCCGGGCTGTTTTTT. Its protein is CASSPEGLGFSGLFF.

This clonotype appeared a few times. The CDR3 is CASSQAGVGTDTQYF. CDR3 sequence (DNA): TGTGCCAGCAGCCAAGCGGGGGTGGGCACAGATACGCAGTATTTT. The J gene is TRBJ2-3, the V gene TRBV6-2 or TRBV6-3; TRBD2 agrees at 8 bases. Trimming cost V 6 bases and J 1 base; bases outside gene matches: 6. CDR3 size: 15 residues. Germline V gene data show CDR1 as MNHEY and CDR2 as SVGEGT.

The chain uses TRBV12-3 or TRBV12-4 and TRBJ2-1; D gene uncertain. The CDR3 has 13 amino acids. Trimming removed 4 bases from V and 6 bases from J, with 10 bases in between. CDR3 DNA sequence: TGTGCCAGCAGTTCCGGGCCACCCAATGAGCAGTTCTTC. This codes for CASSSGPPNEQFF.

This clonotype has ten or more counts. The V gene is TRBV5-1, the J gene TRBJ2-7; D tentatively fits TRBD1 or TRBD2 (5 bases each). The V end lost 0 bases, the J end lost 0 bases, and 10 bases lay between the germline ends. The CDR3 contains 15 residues. Germline loops: CDR1 SGHRS, CDR2 YFSETQ. Here the CDR3 DNA reads TGCGCCAGCAGCTTGGTGGCAGGGAGCTCCTACGAGCAGTACTTC. It translates to CASSLVAGSSYEQYF.

V and J are TRBV6-1 and TRBJ1-2; 9 nucleotides match TRBD1. This CDR3 has 14 amino acids. The junction had 6 bases not matched to a gene; V was cut back by 9 bases and J by 1 base. Germline CDR1 and CDR2: MNHNS and SASEGT. The CDR3, as DNA: TGTGCCAGTAAACAGGGGGCCGATAACTATGGCTACACCTTC. Protein: CASKQGADNYGYTF.

This clonotype was observed a few times. This sequence joins TRBV7-2 and TRBJ2-3, with 11 bases aligning to TRBD2. There are 17 residues in the CDR3. The germline V gene encodes CDR1 SGHTA and CDR2 FQGNSA. The ends lost 4 bases at V and 1 base at J; junction bases unmatched: 7. The CDR3 DNA reads as TGTGCCAGCAGCTATCCTCGTAGCGGGGGGGGCACAGATACGCAGTATTTT. Its translation: CASSYPRSGGGTDTQYF.

Only a few counts were recorded for this clonotype. The V gene is TRBV6-5, the J gene TRBJ1-6; 9 bases match TRBD1. Per the germline V gene, CDR1 is MNHEY and CDR2 is SVGAGI. The CDR3 spans 19 residues. V dropped 4 bases and J dropped 4; count of bases not matched to a gene: 14. This chain's CDR3 is CASSSLGTGTIRYNSPLHF. In DNA, the CDR3 is TGTGCCAGCAGTTCCCTGGGGACAGGGACCATCAGATATAATTCACCCCTCCACTTT.

This clonotype was observed a handful of times. This chain joins TRBV5-8 and TRBJ1-2, with D perhaps TRBD1 (6 bases). Trimming left V 3 bases short and J 7 bases short, with 22 bases between. The CDR3 is 16 amino acids. Germline assignment: CDR1 SGHTS and CDR2 YDEGEE. In DNA, the CDR3 is TGTGCCAGCAGCTCGGGTAGGACAGCCTCGGTGGGTGGCTACACCTTC. As protein: CASSSGRTASVGGYTF.

This clonotype was observed a handful of times. The V gene is TRBV7-3, the J gene TRBJ2-7; D possibly corresponds to TRBD2 (6 bases). This CDR3 is built from 14 residues. Trimming shortened V by 5 bases and J by 6 bases, and 17 bases separated the two germline ends. CDR1 and CDR2 (germline): SGHTA, FQGTGA. The CDR3 DNA follows: TGTGCCAGCAGCCCCGGGACTGGGAGCAGCGAGCAGTACTTC. Translated, it gives CASSPGTGSSEQYF.

This chain uses TRBV10-1 with TRBJ2-2; the D is unclear. CDR1 and CDR2 from the germline V gene are WNHNN and SYGVQD (reference sequence). This CDR3 is 16 amino acids long. V lost 0 bases and J lost 4, with 12 bases in between. CDR3 loop: CASSESSGWTTGELFF. DNA for the CDR3: TGCGCCAGCAGTGAGTCGTCAGGTTGGACCACCGGGGAGCTGTTTTTT.

This clonotype has a handful of counts. Possible read error: a much larger clone is one base away. The chain combines TRBV2 with TRBJ1-2; TRBD1 agrees at 8 bases. CDR1 is SNHLY, CDR2 FYNNEI, per germline. V lost 7 bases, J lost 0 bases, and 4 bases stayed unmatched. The CDR3 spans 14 residues. CDR3 in amino acids: CASNRDRTNYGYTF. The CDR3 DNA follows: TGTGCCAGCAACCGGGACAGGACTAACTATGGCTACACCTTC.

Remarks on this clonotype: The DNA is left out, because the CDR3 cannot be placed on it with certainty; the CDR3 is given as TCRdb lists it. CDR3 amino acids: CASSRTTGVGTGALF. The V and J genes are TRBV5-1 and TRBJ1-1; TRBD1 is the table's D call and was not checked against the DNA. Germline lookup yields CDR1 SGHRS and CDR2 YFSETQ. The CDR3 totals 15 residues, both ends included.

This chain links TRBV20-1 with TRBJ1-4; 8 bases agree with TRBD1. The J segment lost 4 bases and the V segment lost 6 bases, leaving 7 bases of the junction unmatched. Per the germline V gene, CDR1 is DFQATT and CDR2 is SNEGSKA (reference sequence). The CDR3 runs 14 residues. CDR3: CSASRTGINEKLFF. In nucleotides, the CDR3 is TGCAGTGCCTCACGGACAGGGATTAATGAAAAACTGTTTTTT.

This chain connects TRBV4-2 to TRBJ1-1; possibly TRBD1 for D (5 bases). V lost 0 bases and J lost 4, with 12 bases in between. The CDR3 is 15 amino acids. Germline CDR1 reads LGHNA; CDR2 reads YNFKEQ. The CDR3 DNA sequence: TGTGCCAGCAGCCAAGAGGGGGGTCGGGTCACTGAAGCTTTCTTT. Translated: CASSQEGGRVTEAFF.

This clonotype occurred many times. The rearrangement uses TRBV4-2 and TRBJ2-1; D could derive from TRBD1 or TRBD2 (5 bases each). Germline CDR1 is LGHNA and CDR2 is YNFKEQ. The ends were cut back, 2 bases at V and 8 bases at J, with 16 bases in the middle. The CDR3 length is 15 residues. This chain's CDR3 is CASSQRDQGLDEQFF. Written as DNA, the CDR3 is TGTGCCAGCAGCCAACGGGACCAAGGTCTGGATGAGCAGTTCTTC.

The sample holds many counts of this clonotype. The chain employs TRBV7-9 and TRBJ1-1; 7 bases match TRBD1. Trimming removed 4 bases from V and 4 bases from J; junction bases left unmatched: 6. CDR1 and CDR2 (germline): SEHNR, FQNEAQ (reference sequence). The CDR3 totals 14 residues. The CDR3 is CASSSHRGVTEAFF. CDR3 sequence (DNA): TGTGCCAGCAGCTCACACAGGGGAGTCACTGAAGCTTTCTTT.

This clonotype came up a few times. CDR3 in DNA: TGTGCCAGCACCGCGGACAGGGGATCCTACGAGCAGTACTTC. It is translated as CASTADRGSYEQYF. This rearrangement joins TRBV6-1 to TRBJ2-3; 9 bases are shared with TRBD1. Gene TRBJ2-7 matches the end of the DNA better, so the J call may be wrong. Germline V gives CDR1 MNHNS, CDR2 SASEGT. This CDR3 spans 14 amino acids.

This chain links TRBV19 with TRBJ1-5; D uncertain. Germline assignment: CDR1 LNHDA and CDR2 SQIVND (reference sequence). With 1 base removed from V and 4 bases from J, the gap between germline ends came to 17 bases. The CDR3 covers 17 residues. The CDR3 loop reads CASSIGGPERPNQPQHF. For the CDR3, the DNA is TGTGCCAGTAGTATAGGTGGGCCCGAACGGCCTAATCAGCCCCAGCATTTT.

The chain joins TRBV3-1 to TRBJ1-4; TRBD1 agrees at 7 bases. Germline V gives CDR1 LGHDT, CDR2 YNNKEL (reference sequence). This CDR3 is built from 15 residues. Trimming took 4 bases from V and 2 from J; bases not matched to a gene: 4. Here the CDR3 reads CASSRGDSTNEKLFF. CDR3 sequence (DNA): TGTGCCAGCAGCCGGGGGGACAGCACTAATGAAAAACTGTTTTTT.